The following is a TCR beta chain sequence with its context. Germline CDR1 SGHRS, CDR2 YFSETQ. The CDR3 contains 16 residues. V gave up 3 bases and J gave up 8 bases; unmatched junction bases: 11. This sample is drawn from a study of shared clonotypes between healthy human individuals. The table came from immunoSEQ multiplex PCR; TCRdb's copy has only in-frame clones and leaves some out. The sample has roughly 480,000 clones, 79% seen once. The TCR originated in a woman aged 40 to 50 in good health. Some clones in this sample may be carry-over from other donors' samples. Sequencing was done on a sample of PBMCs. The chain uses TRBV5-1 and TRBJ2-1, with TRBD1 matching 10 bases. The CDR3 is CASSWGRDRGRYEQFF. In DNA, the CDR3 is TGCGCCAGCAGCTGGGGCCGGGACAGGGGTAGGTATGAGCAGTTCTTC.